This T cell receptor (beta chain) comes out of a study of blood T cell repertoires in COVID-19. Study information: Samples came from the United States, Italy and Spain, spanning acute and convalescent COVID-19. Sample material is recorded as cDNA or gDNA derived from T cells, B-cell-depleted T cells, or PBMCs.

The CDR3 length is 14 residues. Looked up from germline, CDR1 is ENHRY and CDR2 is SYGVKD. V was cut by 2 bases and J by 3 bases, with 10 bases left in between. Assay: immunoSEQ multiplex PCR; the TCRdb copy retains only in-frame clones and omits some. Found here are about 210,000 clones, roughly 87% of them singletons; the top ten hold 7.8%. The Seattle patients, enrolled during active infection, were followed longitudinally. V is TRBV10-3 and J is TRBJ1-1; TRBD1 is a possible D gene (6 bases). The receptor's source is a woman in her sixties with COVID-19, enrolled during active disease. Input material: peripheral blood. In nucleotides, the CDR3 is TGTGCCATCAGTGAGGGCAGGGGTGACACTGAAGCTTTCTTT. It codes for CAISEGRGDTEAFF.